A single T cell receptor (beta chain) is shown here with its context. Its matching antigen is unknown. The junction and the germline gene differ at one end; a read error may be behind it. This sample was included in a study of identical twins. Broader study findings: In beta out-of-frame sequences, the excess sharing between twins was weaker. Models underestimated how often monozygotic twins shared out-of-frame TCR alpha. Insertions ran lower in abundant cord blood beta clonotypes, though not in memory repertoires.

Germline lookup yields CDR1 WNHNN and CDR2 SYGVQD (reference sequence). The CDR3 covers 13 residues. Unique molecular identifiers were present on cDNA, and template switching added a universal primer site. TCRdb itself ran the 5' RACE reads through MiXCR, one entry per CDR3 protein. The sample includes roughly 240,000 distinct CDR3 sequences, 7.5% of them seen just once. This same sample was also part of a study on yellow fever vaccine responses in identical twins.

The rearrangement uses TRBV10-1 and TRBJ2-5; unclear D gene. This TCR came from a woman aged 18-29 years in good health. The sequenced sample consisted of CD8+ T cells sorted from blood. CDR3 in amino acids: CATFREKQETRYF. CDR3 nucleotides: TGCGCCACATTTAGGGAAAAACAAGAGACCCGGTACTTC.